The rows below give T cell receptor beta chains drawn from one sample of a study of blood T cell repertoires in COVID-19. Assay used: immunoSEQ multiplex PCR; TCRdb lists only in-frame clones, some missing. The table includes around 51,000 clones, about 86% detected once. Sequenced: peripheral blood. Every receptor here comes from an elderly man with active COVID-19. CDR3s include the opening cysteine and the closing phenylalanine or tryptophan. Each record gives: V gene, D gene, clone size, J gene, CDR3 DNA, CDR3 protein. A D gene is named only where the DNA matches it firmly. Rows may omit the clone size; those that give it use once, few, many or a size class.

TRBV7-2	TRBD1	.	TRBJ1-5	TGTGCCAGCAGCCCGAGACAGGGGGGGTATAGCAATCAGCCCCAGCATTTT	CASSPRQGGYSNQPQHF
TRBV3-1/TRBV3-2	TRBD2	.	TRBJ2-3	TGTGCCAGCAGCCAAGTCGCCGAGACTAGCGGATATACGCAGTATTTT	CASSQVAETSGYTQYF
TRBV2	.	.	TRBJ1-5	TGTGCCAGCAGTGGTTTACAGGCGAGCAATCAGCCCCAGCATTTT	CASSGLQASNQPQHF
TRBV9	TRBD1	.	TRBJ2-7	TGTGCCAGCAACCCAGGGGGCAGAGCCTACGAGCAGTACTTC	CASNPGGRAYEQYF
TRBV19	TRBD2	.	TRBJ2-3	TGTGCCAGTAGTGGCCGGGACTACGATCCAGATACGCAGTATTTT	CASSGRDYDPDTQYF
TRBV5-1	.	.	TRBJ2-1	TGCGCCAGCAGCTTGGAACCTACTAGGAATGAGCAGTTCTTC	CASSLEPTRNEQFF
TRBV27	.	.	TRBJ1-6	TGTGCCAGCAGTTTTTCCCAGGGCAATTCACCCCTCCACTTT	CASSFSQGNSPLHF
TRBV11-3	TRBD1	once	TRBJ2-1	TGTGCCAGCAGTCATCCCAGGGGGCCGTTTTACAATGAGCAGTTCTTC	CASSHPRGPFYNEQFF
TRBV27	TRBD2	.	TRBJ2-7	TGTGCCAGCAGTTTATCGATACCCCCGGGGGGCGAGCAGTACTTC	CASSLSIPPGGEQYF
TRBV5-1	.	few	TRBJ1-1	TGCGCCAGCAGCCGGGTGGTGAACACTGAAGCTTTCTTT	CASSRVVNTEAFF
TRBV19	.	.	TRBJ2-3	TGTGCCAGTAGTATCCGGCAGGGTAGAGATACGCAGTATTTT	CASSIRQGRDTQYF
TRBV11-2	.	few	TRBJ2-7	TGTGCCAGCAGCTTAGACAGCTACGAGCAGTACTTC	CASSLDSYEQYF
TRBV6-5	TRBD2	few	TRBJ2-5	TGTGCCAGCAGTTACCGCGGACTAGCGGGGGGGGAGACCCAGTACTTC	CASSYRGLAGGETQYF
TRBV7-2	.	.	TRBJ1-1	TGTGCCAGCAGCTTACGATCACGCGGGATTTACACTGAAGCTTTCTTT	CASSLRSRGIYTEAFF
TRBV7-2	.	.	TRBJ2-6	TGTGCCAGCAGCTTAGCGCCGGGACACTTGCGCTCTGGGGCCAACGTCCTGACTTTC	CASSLAPGHLRSGANVLTF
TRBV11-2	.	.	TRBJ2-5	TGTGCCAGCAGCTTATCGGACGGGGGCCAAGAGACCCAGTACTTC	CASSLSDGGQETQYF
TRBV21-1	.	few	TRBJ1-6	TGTGCCAGCAGCAAAGATCGTTTTCTGCAAGGTAGGACAGGCTCCCGGAATTCACCCCTCCACTTT	CASSKDRFLQGRTGSRNSPLHF
TRBV19	.	.	TRBJ1-6	TGTGCCAGTAGTAACGACAGGAATAATTCACCCCTCCACTTT	CASSNDRNNSPLHF
TRBV9	TRBD2	.	TRBJ2-2	TGTGCCAGCAGCCCGGGTAGCGGGTTCACCGGGGAGCTGTTTTTT	CASSPGSGFTGELFF
TRBV2	.	.	TRBJ1-5	TGTGCCAGCAGTGAAGCAGGGTGGCAGGGAAAGGATCAGCCCCAGCATTTT	CASSEAGWQGKDQPQHF
TRBV27	.	once	TRBJ1-1	TGTGCCAGCAGTTTATCGGGAGGGGTGAACACTGAAGCTTTCTTT	CASSLSGGVNTEAFF
TRBV19	TRBD1	.	TRBJ2-7	TGTGCCAGTAGTTCCCGGACAGGATTCTACGAGCAGTACTTC	CASSSRTGFYEQYF
TRBV5-5	TRBD2	once	TRBJ2-5	TGTGCCAGCAGCTCCAACCCGGGACTAGCGGGGGAGACCCAGTACTTC	CASSSNPGLAGETQYF
TRBV12-2	.	.	TRBJ2-1	TGTGCAAGTCGCTTAGAGTGGGGCAAATACAATGAGCAGTTCTTC	CASRLEWGKYNEQFF
TRBV5-1	.	.	TRBJ2-3	TGCGCCAGCAGCTTGGGGGTCTCGGGAGATACGCAGTATTTT	CASSLGVSGDTQYF
TRBV7-2	TRBD1	.	TRBJ1-3	TGTGCCAGCAGTACAATAATCCCGGGACAGGTGAAAGGAAACACCATATATTTT	CASSTIIPGQVKGNTIYF
TRBV7-3	TRBD2	.	TRBJ2-5	TGTGCCAGCAGCTTAATGGGAGGGCTGGAGGAGACCCAGTACTTC	CASSLMGGLEETQYF
TRBV18	.	few	TRBJ1-1	TGTGCCAGCTCACTCGGACAGCCGAACACTGAAGCTTTCTTT	CASSLGQPNTEAFF
TRBV25-1	.	.	TRBJ2-3	TGTGCCAGCAGTGAATATGGACAGAGGGGCACAGATACGCAGTATTTT	CASSEYGQRGTDTQYF
TRBV4-2	TRBD1	few	TRBJ1-2	TGTGCCAGCAGCCAAGATGTCCAGGGGGACTATGGCTACACCTTC	CASSQDVQGDYGYTF
TRBV7-2	TRBD2	.	TRBJ2-7	TGTGCCAGCGGGGGGGAGAACTACGAGCAGTACTTC	CASGGENYEQYF
TRBV11-2	TRBD1	.	TRBJ1-4	TGTGCCAGCAGCTCTACACAGGGGGTCGGTGAAAAACTGTTTTTT	CASSSTQGVGEKLFF
TRBV11-1	.	.	TRBJ1-1	TGTGCCAGCAGCGCACACAGGGAAATGAACACTGAAGCTTTCTTT	CASSAHREMNTEAFF
TRBV10-1	TRBD1	.	TRBJ1-1	TGCGCCAGCAGTGCGGTAACAGGGGTTAGGACTGAAGCTTTCTTT	CASSAVTGVRTEAFF
TRBV6-2/TRBV6-3	TRBD2	once	TRBJ2-3	TGTGCCAGCAGCCAGAGACTAGCCTACACAGATACGCAGTATTTT	CASSQRLAYTDTQYF
TRBV11-2	.	.	TRBJ1-5	TGTGCCAGCAGCCTGGAAGGGGCTCTTCAGCCCCAGCATTTT	CASSLEGALQPQHF
TRBV14	TRBD1	once	TRBJ2-3	TGTGCCAGCAGCCAGACAGGGGGCCTCACAGATACGCAGTATTTT	CASSQTGGLTDTQYF
TRBV7-9	TRBD1	.	TRBJ2-7	TGTGCCAGCAGCTTGGGTTCGGGGACAGGGAACTACGAGCAGTACTTC	CASSLGSGTGNYEQYF
TRBV28	.	.	TRBJ2-1	TGTGCCAGCAGTTTAGTATGGGAGTGGACCGGGACTCGGGTGGGGAATGAGCAGTTCTTC	CASSLVWEWTGTRVGNEQFF
TRBV2	.	.	TRBJ2-7	TGTGCCAGCAAATTGGGAGATAGACGCGAGCAGTACTTC	CASKLGDRREQYF
TRBV2	.	.	TRBJ1-5	TGTGCCAGCAGTGCCAGGACTAATAGCAATCAGCCCCAGCATTTT	CASSARTNSNQPQHF